Following are 32 T cell receptor beta chains from one sample sequenced in a study of CD8 T cells in ankylosing spondylitis (dated by TCRdb to 2017 to 2019). These receptors' targets are unknown. Broader findings and caveats from the paper: A TCR beta motif of about 8 highly homologous amino acid variants appeared characteristic of blood from ankylosing spondylitis patients.

The method was 5' RACE. The sequencing machine was an Illumina HiSeq 2500. Using fastp at Q25 and MiXCR, TCRdb reprocessed the public reads and kept productive beta chains. Rows matching on CDR3 protein sequence are summarized as one entry with the most common DNA and genes. This sample is represented by under 550,000 distinct CDR3 sequences; roughly 27% of them were singletons. The top ten constitute approximately 1% of the sample. The sequenced material came from blood, either unsorted or a sorted T cell fraction (not recorded which). The receptor source for this set is a male donor with ankylosing spondylitis.

This clonotype was seen just once. The chain is built from TRBV7-2 and TRBJ2-1; 16 bases map to TRBD2. The CDR3 is 14 residues long. CDR1 is SGHTA, CDR2 FQGNSA, per germline. The junction had 5 bases not matched to a gene; V was cut back by 5 bases and J by 13 bases. CDR3 in DNA: TGTGCCAGCAGCCAGGGACTAGCGGGAGGGGACCAGTTCTTC. Encoded protein: CASSQGLAGGDQFF.

This clonotype was counted between two and nine times. This chain uses TRBV27 with TRBJ1-6, with TRBD1 identical over 10 bases. CDR3 length equals 17 residues. V was pared by 2 bases and J by 8 bases, with 9 bases of the junction left unmatched. Germline V lookup: CDR1 MNHEY, CDR2 SMNVEV (reference sequence). CDR3 residues: CASSLPDPGQGHSPLHF. CDR3 DNA: TGTGCCAGCAGTTTACCAGACCCGGGACAGGGGCATTCACCCCTCCACTTT.

V usage is TRBV14 and J usage is TRBJ2-2; no firm D call. Germline V gene lookup returns CDR1 SGHDN and CDR2 FVKESK. This CDR3 region has 14 residues. The V gene lost 0 bases and the J gene lost 5 bases, with 7 bases spanning the gap. The CDR3 sequence is CASSQELGTGELFF. The CDR3 nucleotides are TGTGCCAGCAGCCAAGAACTTGGGACCGGGGAGCTGTTTTTT.

V gene TRBV7-2 combines with J gene TRBJ1-6, with TRBD1 as a possible D gene (6 bases). The CDR3 sequence is 15 residues long. Germline V gene lookup returns CDR1 SGHTA and CDR2 FQGNSA. Trimming removed 0 bases at V and 7 bases at J, with 10 bases between. The CDR3 sequence is CASSLAWGANSPLHF. In DNA, the CDR3 is TGTGCCAGCAGCTTAGCGTGGGGGGCCAATTCACCCCTCCACTTT.

V gene TRBV10-1 combines with J gene TRBJ2-1, with 11 bases aligning to TRBD1. V trimming: 7 bases; J trimming: 8 bases; junction bases outside the gene matches: 7. Germline values: CDR1 WNHNN, CDR2 SYGVQD (reference sequence). This CDR3 contains 14 residues. The CDR3 DNA reads as TGCGCCAGCAACCGGGACAGGGGGTCCCATGAGCAGTTCTTC. This sequence encodes CASNRDRGSHEQFF.

V and J are TRBV5-4 and TRBJ2-3; TRBD2 agrees at 11 bases. This CDR3 region has 16 residues. The V segment lost 1 base and the J segment 3 bases; nucleotides outside the gene matches: 4. Germline values: CDR1 SGHNT, CDR2 YYREEE (reference sequence). The CDR3 region is CASSLRLAGLTDTQYF. The DNA for the CDR3 is TGTGCCAGCAGCTTGCGACTAGCGGGGTTAACAGATACGCAGTATTTT.

The V gene is TRBV6-5, the J gene TRBJ1-1, with D possibly being TRBD1 (5 bases). This CDR3 comprises 14 residues. The germline V and J ends were trimmed by 4 bases and 2 bases, with 11 bases remaining between them. The V gene's germline CDR1 is MNHEY and CDR2 SVGAGI. The chain's CDR3 is CASSWLRDNTEAFF. CDR3 in DNA: TGTGCCAGCAGTTGGCTCAGGGACAACACTGAAGCTTTCTTT.

The V call is TRBV24-1, the J call TRBJ2-1; TRBD1 matches at 9 bases. Germline values: CDR1 KGHDR, CDR2 SFDVKD. Trimming took 7 bases from V and 5 from J; bases not matched to a gene: 5. The CDR3 length is 14 residues. The CDR3 nucleotides are TGTGCCACCAGCTTGACAGGGGGGAACAATGAGCAGTTCTTC. Its translation: CATSLTGGNNEQFF.

The chain joins TRBV11-2 to TRBJ2-1; TRBD1 matches at 8 bases. CDR1 is SGHAT, CDR2 FQNNGV, per germline. This CDR3 region has 13 residues. The V segment lost 5 bases and the J segment 9 bases; nucleotides outside the gene matches: 6. CDR3 region: CASSIHRGFEQFF. CDR3 nucleotides: TGTGCCAGCAGCATTCACAGGGGGTTTGAGCAGTTCTTC.

The chain links TRBV7-2 to TRBJ1-2; 7 nucleotides line up with TRBD1. Trimming cost V 4 bases and J 4 bases; bases outside gene matches: 6. The CDR3 spans 14 residues. The germline V gene has CDR1 SGHTA and CDR2 FQGNSA. CDR3 coding DNA: TGTGCCAGCAGCTACCGGGACAGTCTCTATGGCTACACCTTC. Translating gives CASSYRDSLYGYTF.

The rearrangement uses TRBV5-1 and TRBJ2-3, with 9 bases fitting TRBD2. V trimming: 1 base; J trimming: 2 bases; junction bases outside the gene matches: 8. The CDR3 spans 17 residues. Germline assignment: CDR1 SGHRS and CDR2 YFSETQ. As DNA, the CDR3 is TGCGCCAGCAGCTTGTTGACTAGCGGAACTATCACAGATACGCAGTATTTT. Residues: CASSLLTSGTITDTQYF.

The rearrangement links TRBV5-1 to TRBJ1-1, with 7 positions matching TRBD1. Germline V CDR1 and CDR2: SGHRS, YFSETQ. CDR3 size: 13 residues. V shed 6 bases, J shed 6 bases, and the junction held 8 bases outside the gene matches. The CDR3 spells CASKTGDLSEAFF. The CDR3 nucleotides read TGCGCCAGCAAAACAGGGGACCTTTCTGAAGCTTTCTTT.

The rearrangement links TRBV20-1 to TRBJ2-1; 13 bases fit TRBD2. CDR1 and CDR2 (germline): DFQATT, SNEGSKA (reference sequence). V lost 6 bases to trimming and J lost 6 bases; unmatched junction nucleotides: 5. This CDR3 spans 14 amino acids. In nucleotides, the CDR3 is TGCAGTGCAGAGGGGACTAGCGGGACCAATGAGCAGTTCTTC. This encodes CSAEGTSGTNEQFF.

This clonotype has more than one count but fewer than ten. This rearrangement joins TRBV7-9 to TRBJ2-1, with TRBD1 matching 9 bases. The CDR3 covers 14 residues. J was trimmed by 4 bases and V by 8 bases; bases with no gene match: 6. Germline CDR1 is SEHNR and CDR2 is FQNEAQ (reference sequence). Here the CDR3 DNA reads TGTGCCAGCTCCAAGGACAGGGGTTACAATGAGCAGTTCTTC. Translated: CASSKDRGYNEQFF.

This chain links TRBV5-1 with TRBJ1-1; the D gene is possibly TRBD1 (5 bases). CDR1 is SGHRS, CDR2 YFSETQ, per germline. This CDR3 is built from 15 residues. V was clipped by 4 bases and J by 4 bases, with 17 bases between them. The CDR3 region is CASSGAVELGTEAFF. Written as DNA, the CDR3 is TGCGCCAGCAGCGGGGCAGTCGAGCTGGGCACTGAAGCTTTCTTT.

V is TRBV5-1 and J is TRBJ1-1; D call uncertain. Trimming pared 4 bases from V and 8 bases from J, leaving 15 bases between. CDR1 and CDR2 (germline): SGHRS, YFSETQ. The CDR3 is 13 residues long. This CDR3 is CASSADGRLEAFF. CDR3 DNA: TGCGCCAGCAGCGCGGACGGACGATTGGAAGCTTTCTTT.

This clonotype was recorded at least ten times. The chain's CDR3 is CASSLLTGDEQYF. As DNA, the CDR3 is TGTGCCAGCAGTTTATTGACAGGGGACGAGCAGTACTTC. V gene TRBV12-3 or TRBV12-4 combines with J gene TRBJ2-7, with TRBD1 identical over 8 bases. The CDR3 sequence is 13 residues long. V lost 2 bases, J lost 5 bases, and 2 bases stayed unmatched.

The V gene is TRBV5-5, the J gene TRBJ1-2; D is perhaps TRBD1 (5 bases). The CDR3 loop spans 15 amino acids. V lost 4 bases and J 4 bases, leaving 17 bases between the germline ends. Looked up from germline, CDR1 is SGHKS and CDR2 is YYEKEE (reference sequence). This chain's CDR3 is CASSRRDRMTYGYTF. DNA of the CDR3: TGTGCCAGCAGCAGAAGGGACCGCATGACCTATGGCTACACCTTC. Based on the CDR3 plus reference TRBV5-5 and TRBJ1-2, the full variable domain is DAGVTQSPTHLIKTRGQQVTLRCSPISGHKSVSWYQQVLGQGPQFIFQYYEKEERGRGNFPDRFSARQFPNYSSELNVNALLLGDSALYLCASSRRDRMTYGYTFGSGTRLTVV.

This clonotype turned up a few times. V usage is TRBV7-2 and J usage is TRBJ1-2, with 8 bases aligning to TRBD1. Germline loops: CDR1 SGHTA, CDR2 FQGNSA. V shed 5 bases, J shed 8 bases, and the junction held 10 bases outside the gene matches. The CDR3 sequence is 14 residues long. CDR3 nucleotides: TGTGCCAGCAGCCCCCGGACAGGGAGGGAGGGCTACACCTTC. This translates into CASSPRTGREGYTF.

The V call is TRBV15, the J call TRBJ2-1; tentative D call: TRBD2 (6 bases). The CDR3 runs 15 residues. V lost 8 bases to trimming and J lost 0 bases, with 14 bases between them. In germline, CDR1 is LNHNV, CDR2 YYDKDF (reference sequence). CDR3 nucleotides: TGTGCCACCGGACCGGGACTTATCTCCTACAATGAGCAGTTCTTC. It codes for CATGPGLISYNEQFF.

This clonotype was seen only a few times. The chain combines TRBV18 with TRBJ1-6; 9 bases map to TRBD1. CDR1 is KGHSH, CDR2 LQKENI, per germline. The CDR3 covers 18 residues. V lost 1 base and J lost 0; bases outside the gene matches: 4. The CDR3 nucleotides read TGTGCCAGCTCACCACGGGACAGGGATGTCTCCTATAATTCACCCCTCCACTTT. Protein: CASSPRDRDVSYNSPLHF.

The V and J genes are TRBV12-3 or TRBV12-4 and TRBJ2-7; 10 bases align to TRBD1. The V segment lost 5 bases and the J segment 7 bases; nucleotides outside the gene matches: 5. The CDR3 loop spans 13 amino acids. The CDR3 protein is CASSRQGAGEQYV. CDR3 nucleotides: TGTGCCAGCAGTAGACAGGGGGCGGGGGAGCAGTACGTC.

The table lists this clonotype with a few counts. The chain couples TRBV25-1 to TRBJ2-1, with D possibly TRBD2 on 6 matching bases. CDR3 length: 13 amino acids. The V end lost 6 bases, the J end lost 9 bases, and 15 bases lay between the germline ends. CDR1 and CDR2 (germline): MGHDK, SYGVNS. The CDR3 bases are TGTGCCAGCAGGCCGATGGGAGGAGGTGAGCAGTTCTTC. This encodes CASRPMGGGEQFF.

This clonotype was detected once. The chain uses TRBV10-3 and TRBJ2-3, with a weak D call TRBD2 (6 bases). CDR1 ENHRY and CDR2 SYGVKD come from the germline V gene. This CDR3 contains 15 residues. V was clipped by 0 bases and J by 11 bases, with 18 bases between them. The CDR3 loop reads CAISESLLTRNQQYF. The DNA for the CDR3 is TGTGCCATCAGTGAGTCTCTCCTGACTAGGAACCAGCAGTATTTT.

This clonotype was picked up a small number of times. This chain links TRBV24-1 with TRBJ2-1, with TRBD1 matching 11 bases. The J segment lost 4 bases and the V segment lost 4 bases, leaving 14 bases of the junction unmatched. The CDR3 is 19 residues long. Germline V gives CDR1 KGHDR, CDR2 SFDVKD. The chain's CDR3 is CATSDPAGQGGKSYNEQFF. In DNA, the CDR3 is TGTGCCACCAGTGACCCCGCGGGACAGGGGGGTAAGTCATACAATGAGCAGTTCTTC.

This clonotype was counted only a few times. This chain links TRBV29-1 with TRBJ1-5, with D maybe TRBD1 (5 bases). Germline CDR1 is SQVTM and CDR2 is ANQGSEA. V lost 4 bases to trimming and J lost 0 bases, with 13 bases between them. CDR3 length equals 15 residues. CDR3 sequence: CSVAAGGDSNQPQHF. The CDR3 DNA reads as TGCAGCGTTGCCGCCGGGGGGGATAGCAATCAGCCCCAGCATTTT.

This chain links TRBV15 with TRBJ2-3; 11 bases map to TRBD2. This CDR3 has 18 residues. V shed 0 bases and J 7 bases; nucleotides not matched to a gene: 12. CDR1 is LNHNV, CDR2 YYDKDF, per germline (reference sequence). The CDR3 region is CATSRDLPSGRSGYTQYF. DNA for the CDR3: TGTGCCACCAGCAGAGATCTCCCTAGCGGGAGGTCGGGCTATACGCAGTATTTT. Supplemented by reference TRBV15 and TRBJ2-3, the full variable domain reads DAMVIQNPRYQVTQFGKPVTLSCSQTLNHNVMYWYQQKSSQAPKLLFHYYDKDFNNEADTPDNFQSRRPNTSFCFLDIRSPGLGDTAMYLCATSRDLPSGRSGYTQYFGPGTRLTVL.

The chain recombines TRBV20-1 with TRBJ1-2; TRBD1 agrees at 7 bases. Looked up from germline, CDR1 is DFQATT and CDR2 is SNEGSKA (reference sequence). The CDR3 totals 13 residues. Trimming removed 7 bases from V and 8 bases from J; junction bases left unmatched: 13. In DNA, the CDR3 is TGCAGTGGGGAAGAACAGGGGAGAGAAGGCTACACCTTC. Translated, it gives CSGEEQGREGYTF.

This sequence joins TRBV7-2 and TRBJ1-2; no clear D gene. V was cut by 1 base and J by 8 bases, with 14 bases left in between. CDR1 and CDR2 (germline): SGHTA, FQGNSA. The CDR3 is 14 residues long. The DNA for the CDR3 is TGTGCCAGCAGCTTAGGGTGGGAAAATAACGGCTACACCTTC. This translates into CASSLGWENNGYTF.

The chain couples TRBV18 to TRBJ2-2; the D gene is possibly TRBD1 (5 bases). The germline gives CDR1 KGHSH, CDR2 LQKENI. CDR3 size: 14 residues. Trimming removed 6 bases from V and 5 bases from J, with 13 bases in between. CDR3 sequence: CASSMGPVTGELFF. CDR3 coding DNA: TGTGCCAGCTCGATGGGGCCTGTGACCGGGGAGCTGTTTTTT. Filled out from reference TRBV18 and TRBJ2-2, the complete variable domain reads NAGVMQNPRHLVRRRGQEARLRCSPMKGHSHVYWYRQLPEEGLKFMVYLQKENIIDESGMPKERFSAEFPKEGPSILRIQQVVRGDSAAYFCASSMGPVTGELFFGEGSRLTVL.

This clonotype was detected a few times. The chain carries TRBV28 and TRBJ1-1; D call uncertain. The V gene's germline CDR1 is MDHEN and CDR2 SYDVKM. This CDR3 region has 15 residues. The V and J ends lost 6 bases and 0 bases respectively, with 14 bases between them. The CDR3 sequence is CASSHPRSLNTEAFF. The DNA of the CDR3 is TGTGCCAGCAGCCACCCTCGTTCGTTGAACACTGAAGCTTTCTTT.

The rearrangement uses TRBV15 and TRBJ1-4; D uncertain. With 3 bases removed from V and 0 bases from J, the gap between germline ends came to 11 bases. CDR1 LNHNV and CDR2 YYDKDF come from the germline V gene (reference sequence). CDR3 length: 16 residues. The CDR3: CATSRATVATNEKLFF. The CDR3 DNA reads as TGTGCCACCAGCAGGGCCACAGTCGCAACTAATGAAAAACTGTTTTTT.